This T cell receptor beta chain comes out of a study of cytomegalovirus exposure and HLA in healthy donors. The PCR contained 60 Vbeta and 13 Jbeta primers. As originally analysed: Unique TCR beta chains totaled some 81 million in a later count, with some 10 million of them shared. Assay used: immunoSEQ multiplex PCR; TCRdb lists only in-frame clones, some missing. V and J calls and clone size come straight from that table; D and trimming were deduced from the DNA. The sample lists a few hundred thousand clones; 75% to 90% were seen once. Overall study results and limits: Fewer N-insertions than the roughly 670-donor mean were reportedly shown by an Asian-associated ancestry cluster in a later analysis. CMV serostatus was the sole immune exposure information available. Several of the most significant clusters were apparently associated with common viral pathogens in a later analysis.

Points on this clone: The antigen remains unidentified.

This CDR3 is 14 amino acids long. Germline V gene lookup returns CDR1 SGDLS and CDR2 YYNGEE. Deletions cut 0 bases from V and 8 bases from J, with 14 bases between. Sequenced sample: PBMCs. The chain recombines TRBV9 with TRBJ1-2; D remains unclear. This clonotype originated in a girl aged 2 to 10 in good health and CMV-seronegative. The CDR3 is CASSVVDDAGGYTF. CDR3 nucleotide sequence: TGTGCCAGCAGCGTAGTCGACGATGCGGGGGGCTACACCTTC.